These 21 T cell receptor beta chains share one sample of origin, sequenced in a study of molecular identifiers for immune sequencing clone quantification. TCRdb reanalysed the PCR reads using MiXCR and keeps one entry per CDR3 protein. The sample gives some 8,500 distinct CDR3 sequences, approximately 15% of which show up once; around 1.5% is in the top ten. Specimen: naive CD8+ T cells from blood, with Jurkat cell RNA spiked in. Subset of the sample: FACS-sorted CD8+CD4-CCR7+CD45RA+ naive T cells. These receptors came from a human donor in good health. Some libraries in this study had Jurkat cell RNA spiked in.

By proportion, this clonotype is medium-sized. This chain uses TRBV14 with TRBJ2-5; D is unclear. CDR3 size: 18 residues. The V end was cut by 1 base, the J end by 0 bases, with 18 bases between. Germline assignment: CDR1 SGHDN and CDR2 FVKESK. CDR3 DNA: TGTGCCAGCAGCCAAGTTGACTTAGCCCCACCGTACCAAGAGACCCAGTACTTC. Translating gives CASSQVDLAPPYQETQYF. Combining the CDR3 with reference TRBV14 and TRBJ2-5 gives the whole variable domain EAGVTQFPSHSVIEKGQTVTLRCDPISGHDNLYWYRRVMGKEIKFLLHFVKESKQDESGMPNNRFLAERTGGTYSTLKVQPAELEDSGVYFCASSQVDLAPPYQETQYFGPGTRLLVL.

In its sample, this clonotype was seen many times. The chain combines TRBV6-2 or TRBV6-3 with TRBJ2-1, with TRBD2 identical over 7 bases. Trimming took 10 bases from V and 9 from J; bases not matched to a gene: 3. CDR1 and CDR2 (germline): MNHEY, SVGEGT. CDR3 length: 10 amino acids. CDR3 in DNA: TGTGCCACTGGGACTACTGAGCAGTTCTTC. This codes for CATGTTEQFF.

This clonotype has a handful of counts. The chain recombines TRBV6-5 with TRBJ1-1; 8 bases match TRBD1. This CDR3 has 16 residues. Germline CDR1 MNHEY, CDR2 SVGAGI. Trimming took 8 bases from V and 1 from J; bases not matched to a gene: 12. CDR3 protein: CASAQDRTGKNTEAFF. CDR3 coding DNA: TGTGCCAGCGCTCAGGACCGGACAGGGAAGAACACTGAAGCTTTCTTT.

This clonotype rates as medium-sized (0.01 to 0.1%). The chain has TRBV28 and TRBJ2-3, with a weak D call TRBD2 (6 bases). The V end lost 5 bases, the J end lost 0 bases, and 9 bases lay between the germline ends. The CDR3 loop spans 14 amino acids. Germline V gives CDR1 MDHEN, CDR2 SYDVKM. The CDR3 protein is CASSPGTSTDTQYF. CDR3 sequence (DNA): TGTGCCAGCAGTCCCGGGACTAGCACAGATACGCAGTATTTT.

This clonotype counts as medium-sized. J is TRBJ2-5 and V is TRBV7-9; the D gene is possibly TRBD1 (5 bases). The CDR3 length is 12 residues. Per germline, CDR1 SEHNR and CDR2 FQNEAQ (reference sequence). Trimming took 6 bases from V and 2 from J, leaving 7 bases between them. CDR3 DNA sequence: TGTGCCAGCAGTCGACAGCAAGAGACCCAGTACTTC. Amino acid sequence: CASSRQQETQYF.

Worth noting for this clonotype: A much larger clone sits a single nucleotide away, making a read error possible. This chain uses TRBV13 with TRBJ2-7; D possibly corresponds to TRBD1 (5 bases). The CDR3 spans 14 residues. Germline V gene sequence: CDR1 PRHDT, CDR2 FYEKMQ (reference sequence). Trimming took 5 bases from V and 4 from J, leaving 15 bases between them. The CDR3 loop is CASSPTAIGYEQYF. The CDR3 bases are TGTGCCAGCAGCCCGACAGCGATTGGGTACGAGCAGTACTTC.

This clonotype is classed as medium-sized. The genes are TRBV6-2 or TRBV6-3 and TRBJ1-1; possible D gene TRBD1, 6 bases. The CDR3 consists of 14 residues. Germline V gene sequence: CDR1 MNHEY, CDR2 SVGEGT. V was trimmed by 1 base and J by 5 bases, leaving 11 bases between them. CDR3 in DNA: TGTGCCAGCAGTTACTTACAGGGCTGGACTGAAGCTTTCTTT. Its translation: CASSYLQGWTEAFF.

A note on this clonotype: This clone may be a read error of a much larger clone one base away. The chain is built from TRBV20-1 and TRBJ2-7, with 10 bases identical to TRBD2. This CDR3 has 16 amino acids. Germline V lookup: CDR1 DFQATT, CDR2 SNEGSKA (reference sequence). In DNA form, the CDR3 reads TGCGGTGCTAGAGATACGGCTAGCGGGAGCAGGTACGAGCAGTACTTC. Its translation: CGARDTASGSRYEQYF.

There are many counts of this clonotype. V is TRBV28 and J is TRBJ2-1; D ambiguous. Germline CDR1 reads MDHEN; CDR2 reads SYDVKM. The CDR3 runs 13 residues. Deletions cut 4 bases from V and 7 bases from J, with 11 bases between. CDR3 DNA: TGTGCCAGCAGTTCTCACCCCTGGAATGAGCAGTTCTTC. Amino acids: CASSSHPWNEQFF.

This clonotype is termed medium-sized. The chain employs TRBV20-1 and TRBJ2-3, with TRBD2 matching 9 bases. Germline V gene sequence: CDR1 DFQATT, CDR2 SNEGSKA (reference sequence). CDR3 length equals 18 residues. V was pared by 0 bases and J by 2 bases, with 12 bases of the junction left unmatched. The CDR3 here is CSARERGAEREATDTQYF. In DNA, the CDR3 is TGCAGTGCTAGAGAGAGGGGGGCCGAGCGGGAGGCCACAGATACGCAGTATTTT.

The chain joins TRBV12-5 to TRBJ2-1; tentatively, D is TRBD1 or TRBD2 (5 bases each). Per the germline V gene, CDR1 is LGHNT and CDR2 is FRNRAP. The CDR3 consists of 14 residues. V was shortened by 7 bases and J by 2 bases, with 12 bases between the two germline ends. CDR3 nucleotide sequence: TGTGCTAGTGCGAGGGGTGGGGCCTACAATGAGCAGTTCTTC. Encoded protein: CASARGGAYNEQFF.

This clonotype appeared many times. The chain uses TRBV20-1 and TRBJ1-1; D perhaps matches TRBD1 (5 bases). The V end lost 0 bases, the J end lost 2 bases, and 13 bases lay between the germline ends. Germline CDR1 DFQATT, CDR2 SNEGSKA (reference sequence). The CDR3 extends over 15 amino acids. CDR3 coding DNA: TGCAGTGCTAGAGACCTCAAGACAGCTAACACTGAAGCTTTCTTT. Translation: CSARDLKTANTEAFF.

This clonotype was detected many times. The chain links TRBV29-1 to TRBJ1-1; 9 nucleotides agree with TRBD1. Germline loops: CDR1 SQVTM, CDR2 ANQGSEA. The CDR3 extends over 17 amino acids. The junction had 19 bases not matched to a gene; V was cut back by 6 bases and J by 5 bases. The CDR3 coding sequence is TGCAGCGTCTTAGGCCTTCCCGGGACAGGGATGTGGACTGAAGCTTTCTTT. This gives the protein CSVLGLPGTGMWTEAFF.

Ten or more counts support this clonotype. This chain connects TRBV7-2 to TRBJ2-5; TRBD1 or TRBD2 may be the D gene (5 bases each). The CDR3 runs to 15 residues. The germline V gene has CDR1 SGHTA and CDR2 FQGNSA. V was clipped by 2 bases and J by 2 bases, with 12 bases between them. The CDR3 bases are TGTGCCAGCAGCTTATATGGGACGCATCAAGAGACCCAGTACTTC. This translates into CASSLYGTHQETQYF.

A word on this clonotype: This likely comes from a read error, as the CDR3 has no conserved phenylalanine or tryptophan at its end. The V and J genes are TRBV2 and TRBJ2-7; TRBD1 agrees at 8 bases. The CDR3 length is 13 residues. Germline V gene lookup returns CDR1 SNHLY and CDR2 FYNNEI. With 11 bases clipped from V and 3 bases from J, the junction kept 9 bases outside the gene matches. The CDR3 nucleotides read TGTGCCGGATCGGACAGGGTTGACTACGAGCAGTACCTC. It yields the protein CAGSDRVDYEQYL.

This clonotype is labeled as medium-sized. The genes are TRBV27 and TRBJ2-7, with TRBD1 matching 10 bases. Germline-derived CDR1 and CDR2 are MNHEY and SMNVEV (reference sequence). The CDR3 extends over 16 amino acids. Trimming took 6 bases from V and 3 from J; bases not matched to a gene: 11. CDR3 nucleotide sequence: TGTGCCAGCAGACTAGACCGGGACAGGGGTGGCTACGAGCAGTACTTC. Protein: CASRLDRDRGGYEQYF.

In this sample, this clonotype turned up many times. The genes are TRBV4-1 and TRBJ2-1; 7 bases agree with TRBD1. From germline, CDR1 is MGHRA and CDR2 YSYEKL. CDR3 length equals 17 residues. With 0 bases clipped from V and 0 bases from J, the junction kept 5 bases outside the gene matches. The CDR3 region has the DNA TGCGCCAGCAGCCAAGACCAGGGACAGAGCTCCTACAATGAGCAGTTCTTC. This encodes CASSQDQGQSSYNEQFF.

A few counts support this clonotype. A single base separates this from a much larger clone, so it may be a read error. This sequence joins TRBV7-9 and TRBJ2-4, with unresolved D. Trimming pared 8 bases from V and 7 bases from J, leaving 12 bases between. CDR1 and CDR2 (germline): SEHNR, FQNEAQ (reference sequence). The CDR3 totals 12 residues. Written as DNA, the CDR3 is TGTGCCAGCGGGGATGTCAACAACATTCAGTACTTC. The encoded protein is CASGDVNNIQYF.

By sample share, this clonotype is medium-sized. The chain combines TRBV4-3 with TRBJ2-1, with D hard to call. The germline CDR1 and CDR2 sequences are LGHNA and YSLEER. The CDR3 consists of 15 residues. Trimming took off 1 base at V and 6 bases at J, with 13 bases between the two ends. As DNA, the CDR3 is TGCGCCAGCAGCCAAGCGCCGCGTGGTGGCAATGAGCAGTTCTTC. Amino acid sequence: CASSQAPRGGNEQFF.

By share of the sample, this clonotype is medium-sized (0.01 to 0.1%). The V call is TRBV9, the J call TRBJ1-1, with TRBD1 identical over 10 bases. The CDR3 contains 14 residues. CDR1 and CDR2 from the germline V gene are SGDLS and YYNGEE. Trimming cost V 3 bases and J 5 bases; bases outside gene matches: 4. The CDR3 DNA reads TGTGCCAGCAGCGGGGGGGACAGGGGAACTGAAGCTTTCTTT. The encoded protein is CASSGGDRGTEAFF.

Notes on this clonotype: Compared with germline, one end of the junction differs, possibly owing to a read error. The chain combines TRBV28 with TRBJ2-1, with D possibly being TRBD2 (5 bases). Germline assignment: CDR1 MDHEN and CDR2 SYDVKM. The CDR3 is made up of 15 amino acids. The CDR3: CASSSVRAPYNEQFF. CDR3 nucleotides: TGTGCCAGCAGTTCCGTGAGGGCCCCCTACAATGAACAGTTCTTC.